This T cell receptor (beta chain) was sequenced during a study of T cell responses to AZD1222 COVID-19 vaccine. Study summary: Pooling covered second doses at about 4 or about 12 weeks. Overall study results and limits: Per reports, nearly half of all spike-specific TCRs target regions that are unmutated in variants.

Points on this clone: Its antigen is undetermined.

Method: immunoSEQ multiplex PCR; TCRdb's copy keeps in-frame clones and lacks some. The sample comprises about 88,000 clones, roughly 94% of which are singletons, and about 5.2% rests with the top ten. There are 21 residues in the CDR3. The germline gives CDR1 LNHNV, CDR2 YYDKDF (reference sequence). The junction had 15 bases not matched to a gene; V was cut back by 3 bases and J by 0 bases. The receptor's source is an adult in good health. This chain links TRBV15 with TRBJ2-3; 13 positions agree with TRBD2. Material: peripheral blood, obtained on day 0 of AZD1222 vaccination. DNA for the CDR3: TGTGCCACCAGCAGGGCCTCCGGGACTAGCGGGATCTTGCTGAGCACAGATACGCAGTATTTT. Its protein is CATSRASGTSGILLSTDTQYF.